A selection of T cell receptor beta chains follows, all from one sample in a study of T cell repertoires in cytomegalovirus infection. TCRdb redid the calling of the reads with MiXCR, one entry per CDR3 protein. Of under 800,000 distinct CDR3 sequences detected, roughly 26% appear once; the ten largest clones hold 6.5% to 10%. Source material: CD8+ T cells from PBMCs. These receptors all stem from a human donor in good health (CMV status not recorded). Some clones in this sample may be carry-over from other donors' samples. Each CDR3 is given with its conserved first and last residue. The order of the fields is CDR3 length, clone size, V gene, D gene, J gene, CDR3 DNA, CDR3 protein. D genes are given only for firm matches. Clone size, where shown, is once, few, many, or a class for clones that have expanded.

length: 14
size: .
V: TRBV4-1
D: .
J: TRBJ2-1
DNA: TGCGCCAGCAGCCAAGCCCGGGTACGGAATGAGCAGTTCTTC
CDR3: CASSQARVRNEQFF

length: 12
size: once
V: TRBV24-1
D: .
J: TRBJ1-6
DNA: TGTGCCACCAGTGCAGGGAATTCACCCCTCCACTTT
CDR3: CATSAGNSPLHF

length: 17
size: few
V: TRBV28
D: TRBD2
J: TRBJ2-2
DNA: TGTGCCAGCAGTTTGCCCGGGACTAGCGGGGGGTATGAGGAGCTGTTTTTT
CDR3: CASSLPGTSGGYEELFF

length: 13
size: many
V: TRBV29-1
D: .
J: TRBJ2-2
DNA: TGCAGCGTCCTTGAGGGCCTACCCGGGGAGCTGTTTTTT
CDR3: CSVLEGLPGELFF

length: 13
size: .
V: TRBV7-3
D: .
J: TRBJ1-1
DNA: TGTGCCAGCGCCTTAGAGTGGAGCACTGAAGCTTTCTTT
CDR3: CASALEWSTEAFF

length: 13
size: few
V: TRBV20-1
D: .
J: TRBJ2-7
DNA: TGCAGTGTTCGGGTAGTAGGTGTCCACGAGCAGTACTTC
CDR3: CSVRVVGVHEQYF

length: 15
size: .
V: TRBV7-6
D: .
J: TRBJ1-1
DNA: TGTGCCAGCAGCTTAAGGTCTCAGTTGAACACTGAAGCTTTCTTT
CDR3: CASSLRSQLNTEAFF

length: 18
size: .
V: TRBV5-5
D: TRBD2
J: TRBJ2-1
DNA: TGTGCCAGCAGCCTACGGACTAGCGGGACTAGCTCCTACAATGAGCAGTTCTTC
CDR3: CASSLRTSGTSSYNEQFF

length: 11
size: .
V: TRBV2
D: .
J: TRBJ1-1
DNA: TGTGCCAGCGAGGAGGACGCTGAAGCTTTCTTT
CDR3: CASEEDAEAFF

length: 17
size: many
V: TRBV7-8
D: .
J: TRBJ1-4
DNA: TGTGCCAGCAGCTTAGAGCTCGTCGGGGGTTCGAATGAAAAACTGTTTTTT
CDR3: CASSLELVGGSNEKLFF

length: 13
size: .
V: TRBV14
D: .
J: TRBJ2-1
DNA: TGTGCCAGCAGCCAAGATTGGATCGATGAGCAGTTCTTC
CDR3: CASSQDWIDEQFF

length: 13
size: few
V: TRBV7-6
D: TRBD1
J: TRBJ2-1
DNA: TGTGCCAGCAGCGACAGGGGATCCAATGAGCAGTTCTTC
CDR3: CASSDRGSNEQFF

length: 16
size: .
V: TRBV20-1
D: TRBD1
J: TRBJ2-3
DNA: TGCAGTGCCTGTCCGAACCCGAGACAGGGGGAACGTACGCAGTATTTT
CDR3: CSACPNPRQGERTQYF

length: 17
size: many
V: TRBV7-2
D: .
J: TRBJ2-3
DNA: TGTGCCAGCAGCCTCAACCATGAGGGGGGCTTGACAGATACGCAGTATTTT
CDR3: CASSLNHEGGLTDTQYF

length: 12
size: .
V: TRBV20-1
D: .
J: TRBJ2-1
DNA: TGCAGTGCTAGAGTGGGATGGAATGAGCAGTTCTTC
CDR3: CSARVGWNEQFF

length: 15
size: many
V: TRBV7-9
D: .
J: TRBJ1-1
DNA: TGTGCCAGCAGCCCTCTCGGGGGGCGCCCCACTGAAGCTTTCTTT
CDR3: CASSPLGGRPTEAFF

length: 12
size: .
V: TRBV29-1
D: TRBD1
J: TRBJ2-7
DNA: TGCAGCGTTGGCGGACAGGGAAACGAGCAGTACTTC
CDR3: CSVGGQGNEQYF

length: 16
size: .
V: TRBV14
D: TRBD1
J: TRBJ1-2
DNA: TGTGCCAGCAGCCAATGGAGACAGGGGGGTAGCTATGGCTACACCTTC
CDR3: CASSQWRQGGSYGYTF

length: 15
size: few
V: TRBV10-3
D: TRBD1
J: TRBJ1-2
DNA: TGTGCCTCCGAGACAGGGGGAGGCTCTATGGATGGCTACACCTTC
CDR3: CASETGGGSMDGYTF

length: 17
size: few
V: TRBV2
D: TRBD1
J: TRBJ2-4
DNA: TGTGCCAGCAGTGAGCCGGCCGACAGGGGGCCCTTAAACATTCAGTACTTC
CDR3: CASSEPADRGPLNIQYF

length: 12
size: few
V: TRBV25-1
D: TRBD1
J: TRBJ1-2
DNA: TGTGCCAGCGGGGGACAGGACCCTGGCTACACCTTC
CDR3: CASGGQDPGYTF

length: 15
size: .
V: TRBV14
D: TRBD2
J: TRBJ2-5
DNA: TGTGTCAGCAGCCAACCGCGGGGGGCCCAAGAGACCCAGTACTTC
CDR3: CVSSQPRGAQETQYF